A single sample gave rise to the 32 T cell receptor beta chains below, sequenced in a study of glioma-infiltrating T cells after dendritic cell vaccination. The repertoire was sequenced with immunoSEQ multiplex PCR; TCRdb's copy has only in-frame clones and lacks some. In the table there are approximately 82,000 clones, over 85% of which are singletons. The specimen was blood, collected before dendritic cell vaccination. The receptor set was obtained from a human donor with glioblastoma.

V usage is TRBV5-1 and J usage is TRBJ2-2; a weak D match, TRBD2 (5 bases). Trimming pared 2 bases from V and 0 bases from J, leaving 5 bases between. The CDR3 consists of 14 residues. Per the germline V gene, CDR1 is SGHRS and CDR2 is YFSETQ. The CDR3 nucleotides are TGCGCCAGCAGCTTTAGCGCGAACACCGGGGAGCTGTTTTTT. It is translated as CASSFSANTGELFF.

The chain combines TRBV7-8 with TRBJ1-4, with D maybe TRBD1 (5 bases). V lost 3 bases and J lost 8, with 7 bases in between. The germline gives CDR1 SGHVS, CDR2 FQNEAQ. The length of the CDR3 is 12 residues. The CDR3 region has the DNA TGTGCCAGCAGCTTTTCAGGGGAAAAACTGTTTTTT. Residues: CASSFSGEKLFF. The variable domain in full, with the rest retrieved from reference TRBV7-8 and TRBJ1-4, is GAGVSQSPRYKVAKRGQDVALRCDPISGHVSLFWYQQALGQGPEFLTYFQNEAQLDKSGLPSDRFFAERPEGSVSTLKIQRTQQEDSAVYLCASSFSGEKLFFGSGTQLSVL.

This clone was seen only once. CDR3 DNA sequence: TGTGCCAGCAGCTTAGAAGCAGGGACTAGCGGGAGTAGATACGAGCAGTACTTC. It encodes CASSLEAGTSGSRYEQYF. The rearrangement uses TRBV11-3 and TRBJ2-7, with 14 bases that match TRBD2. The germline gives CDR1 SGHNT, CDR2 YENEEA. Trimming cost V 0 bases and J 4 bases; bases outside gene matches: 8. The CDR3 sequence is 18 residues long. Based on the CDR3 plus reference TRBV11-3 and TRBJ2-7, the full variable domain is EAGVVQSPRYKIIEKKQPVAFWCNPISGHNTLYWYLQNLGQGPELLIRYENEEAVDDSQLPKDRFSAERLKGVDSTLKIQPAELGDSAVYLCASSLEAGTSGSRYEQYFGPGTRLTVT.

This chain uses TRBV6-5 with TRBJ1-2; no definite D call. Per the germline V gene, CDR1 is MNHEY and CDR2 is SVGAGI. The V end was cut by 5 bases, the J end by 0 bases, with 13 bases between. The CDR3 runs to 15 residues. CDR3 in DNA: TGTGCCAGCAGTAAACACAGTGAAGCTAACTATGGCTACACCTTC. This gives the protein CASSKHSEANYGYTF.

As concerns this clone: Additional DNA sequences in this sample encode the identical CDR3. This sequence joins TRBV18 and TRBJ1-2, with 11 bases that match TRBD1. This CDR3 is 16 amino acids long. The J segment lost 6 bases and the V segment lost 0 bases, leaving 6 bases of the junction unmatched. In germline, CDR1 is KGHSH, CDR2 LQKENI. CDR3 region: CASSPPGQGALDGYTF. The CDR3 nucleotides read TGTGCCAGCTCACCACCAGGACAGGGGGCGTTGGATGGCTACACCTTC.

The table lists this clone with a count of one. The CDR3 DNA sequence: TGTGCCAGCAGCTCCTATCAGGGATTCGGCACTGAAGCTTTCTTT. This encodes CASSSYQGFGTEAFF. The chain combines TRBV7-3 with TRBJ1-1, with a possible D match to TRBD1 (5 bases). V dropped 4 bases and J dropped 4 bases, with 16 bases sitting between them. The CDR3 covers 15 residues. Germline values: CDR1 SGHTA, CDR2 FQGTGA.

CDR3 nucleotides: TGTGCCAGCAGCTTGGAAAGGGACAGGGGGCTCAACTATGGCTACACCTTC. It specifies CASSLERDRGLNYGYTF. This chain links TRBV5-4 with TRBJ1-2, with 12 bases lining up with TRBD1. V dropped 0 bases and J dropped 2; count of bases not matched to a gene: 5. CDR1 and CDR2 (germline): SGHNT, YYREEE (reference sequence). This CDR3 spans 17 amino acids.

The J gene is TRBJ1-2, the V gene TRBV2; D is possibly TRBD1 (5 bases). The CDR3 spans 15 residues. Germline loops: CDR1 SNHLY, CDR2 FYNNEI. Trimming stripped 5 bases from V and 3 bases from J, with 16 bases between. Here the CDR3 reads CASSRTFSMDYGYTF. The DNA of the CDR3 is TGTGCCAGCAGTAGGACATTCAGTATGGACTATGGCTACACCTTC.

This clone came up once. This chain uses TRBV4-2 with TRBJ2-1; TRBD2 aligns across 12 bases. Trimming cost V 6 bases and J 10 bases; bases outside gene matches: 7. The CDR3 spans 14 residues. Germline CDR1 LGHNA, CDR2 YNFKEQ. CDR3: CASRGTSGFGEQFF. In DNA, the CDR3 is TGTGCCAGCAGGGGGACTAGCGGGTTTGGGGAGCAGTTCTTC.

V gene TRBV30 combines with J gene TRBJ2-3; D is perhaps TRBD2 (6 bases). In germline, CDR1 is GTSNPN, CDR2 SVGIG (reference sequence). Trimming took 5 bases from V and 5 from J, leaving 11 bases between them. This CDR3 has 12 amino acids. This CDR3 reads CAWSTGGDTQYF. For the CDR3, the DNA is TGTGCCTGGTCTACCGGGGGAGATACGCAGTATTTT. The full variable domain, its missing parts supplied by reference TRBV30 and TRBJ2-3, is SQTIHQWPATLVQPVGSPLSLECTVEGTSNPNLYWYRQAAGRGLQLLFYSVGIGQISSEVPQNLSASRPQDRQFILSSKKLLLSDSGFYLCAWSTGGDTQYFGPGTRLTVL.

The chain has TRBV7-2 and TRBJ2-7, with D tentatively TRBD1 (5 bases). There are 18 residues in the CDR3. Trimming cost V 3 bases and J 0 bases, with 21 bases left between them. Germline CDR1 is SGHTA and CDR2 is FQGNSA. The CDR3 here is CASSFRAQGKGTSYEQYF. CDR3 nucleotide sequence: TGTGCCAGCAGCTTTAGGGCGCAGGGTAAAGGCACCTCCTACGAGCAGTACTTC.

The chain is built from TRBV7-3 and TRBJ2-3, with 9 bases aligning to TRBD2. The J segment lost 2 bases and the V segment lost 2 bases, leaving 5 bases of the junction unmatched. Germline-derived CDR1 and CDR2 are SGHTA and FQGTGA. The CDR3 sequence is 16 residues long. The CDR3 region is CASSLGAGGNTDTQYF. DNA of the CDR3: TGTGCCAGCAGCTTAGGAGCGGGGGGAAACACAGATACGCAGTATTTT. The variable domain in full, with the rest retrieved from reference TRBV7-3 and TRBJ2-3, is GAGVSQTPSNKVTEKGKYVELRCDPISGHTALYWYRQSLGQGPEFLIYFQGTGAADDSGLPNDRFFAVRPEGSVSTLKIQRTERGDSAVYLCASSLGAGGNTDTQYFGPGTRLTVL.

V usage is TRBV5-1 and J usage is TRBJ1-1; D may be TRBD1 (5 bases). Germline CDR1 and CDR2: SGHRS and YFSETQ. The CDR3 runs 15 residues. The germline V and J ends were trimmed by 5 bases and 3 bases, with 17 bases remaining between them. The CDR3 spells CASSHSGTRDTEAFF. CDR3 nucleotide sequence: TGCGCCAGCAGTCACTCCGGGACTCGGGACACTGAAGCTTTCTTT.

CDR3 coding DNA: TGTGCCAGCACCCGAGGGGGACAGAGCTCCTACGAGCAGTACTTC. Its protein product is CASTRGGQSSYEQYF. V gene TRBV5-8 combines with J gene TRBJ2-7, with TRBD1 matching 7 bases. CDR3 length equals 15 residues. The V gene end was trimmed by 6 bases and the J gene end by 0 bases; junction bases not matched to a gene: 9. Germline V gene data show CDR1 as SGHTS and CDR2 as YDEGEE.

The rearrangement links TRBV5-1 to TRBJ2-3; 9 bases align to TRBD2. CDR3 length equals 16 residues. CDR1 is SGHRS, CDR2 YFSETQ, per germline. V shed 0 bases and J 0 bases; nucleotides not matched to a gene: 2. In DNA, the CDR3 is TGCGCCAGCAGCTTGGGACTAGCGGCTAGCACAGATACGCAGTATTTT. Its translation: CASSLGLAASTDTQYF.

The V gene is TRBV19, the J gene TRBJ2-2, with 13 bases that match TRBD2. CDR1 and CDR2 (germline): LNHDA, SQIVND (reference sequence). The CDR3 totals 18 residues. V trimming: 6 bases; J trimming: 3 bases; junction bases outside the gene matches: 10. The chain's CDR3 is CASRTGLAGYWDTGELFF. In DNA form, the CDR3 reads TGTGCCAGTAGAACGGGACTAGCGGGATATTGGGACACCGGGGAGCTGTTTTTT.

V gene TRBV4-2 combines with J gene TRBJ2-5, with 10 nucleotides matching TRBD1. Germline V lookup: CDR1 LGHNA, CDR2 YNFKEQ. J gave up 3 bases and V 1 base, and 5 bases lay outside the gene matches. The CDR3 contains 16 residues. This CDR3 reads CASSQASGQGEETQYF. CDR3 bases: TGTGCCAGCAGCCAAGCGTCAGGACAGGGGGAAGAGACCCAGTACTTC.

In nucleotides, the CDR3 is TGCGCCAGCAGCTTATGGACAGCAGACGCTAACTATGGCTACACCTTC. This encodes CASSLWTADANYGYTF. The gene calls are TRBV5-1 and TRBJ1-2, with D possibly being TRBD1 (6 bases). Trimming cost V 2 bases and J 0 bases, with 14 bases left between them. The CDR3 totals 16 residues. CDR1 SGHRS and CDR2 YFSETQ come from the germline V gene.

In this sample, this clone turned up once. The V and J genes are TRBV5-1 and TRBJ1-2; D remains unclear. CDR3 size: 12 residues. Deletions cut 5 bases from V and 6 bases from J, with 11 bases between. Germline V gene data show CDR1 as SGHRS and CDR2 as YFSETQ. Here the CDR3 DNA reads TGCGCCAGCAGGAAACACGGGGATGGCTACACCTTC. It yields the protein CASRKHGDGYTF.

For the CDR3, the DNA is TGTGCCAGTAGTATAAAGTCTGGGCCGGCGACCCAGTACTTC. Translated, it gives CASSIKSGPATQYF. The chain links TRBV19 to TRBJ2-5, with no clear D. In germline, CDR1 is LNHDA, CDR2 SQIVND (reference sequence). This CDR3 has 14 amino acids. Trimming removed 2 bases at V and 7 bases at J, with 14 bases between.

V and J are TRBV29-1 and TRBJ2-7, with 9 positions matching TRBD2. CDR1 SQVTM and CDR2 ANQGSEA come from the germline V gene. V trimming: 6 bases; J trimming: 6 bases; junction bases outside the gene matches: 9. CDR3 size: 13 residues. CDR3 DNA sequence: TGCAGCGTAGCGGGAGGTCCGGCTTCCGAGCAGTACTTC. This sequence encodes CSVAGGPASEQYF.

This clone occurred a few times. The J gene is TRBJ1-1, the V gene TRBV10-3; 9 bases agree with TRBD1. CDR3 length: 12 amino acids. Losses at the gene ends were 11 bases for V and 3 bases for J; bases not matched to a gene: 4. Germline V gives CDR1 ENHRY, CDR2 SYGVKD. CDR3 sequence (DNA): TGTGCCGCCCGGGACAGGGACACTGAAGCTTTCTTT. Translating gives CAARDRDTEAFF.

The genes are TRBV10-2 and TRBJ2-7; 15 positions agree with TRBD2. CDR3 length equals 16 residues. Germline-derived CDR1 and CDR2 are WSHSY and SAAADI. The V gene end was trimmed by 5 bases and the J gene end by 7 bases; junction bases not matched to a gene: 9. The CDR3 here is CASSYRTSGRAAEQYF. The CDR3 DNA sequence: TGCGCCAGCAGTTATAGGACTAGCGGGAGGGCGGCAGAGCAGTACTTC.

The chain uses TRBV7-9 and TRBJ1-2; 9 bases agree with TRBD1. Trimming cost V 5 bases and J 5 bases; bases outside gene matches: 12. The CDR3 totals 16 residues. Looked up from germline, CDR1 is SEHNR and CDR2 is FQNEAQ (reference sequence). CDR3 DNA: TGTGCCAGCAGCCGACTACGGACAGGGGATGGGTATGGCTACACCTTC. Its protein product is CASSRLRTGDGYGYTF. Looking up the rest from reference TRBV7-9 and TRBJ1-2 gives the full variable domain: DTGVSQNPRHKITKRGQNVTFRCDPISEHNRLYWYRQTLGQGPEFLTYFQNEAQLEKSRLLSDRFSAERPKGSFSTLEIQRTEQGDSAMYLCASSRLRTGDGYGYTFGSGTRLTVV.

The rearrangement uses TRBV27 and TRBJ1-1, with 9 bases fitting TRBD1. Germline V gives CDR1 MNHEY, CDR2 SMNVEV (reference sequence). The J segment lost 4 bases and the V segment lost 6 bases, leaving 9 bases of the junction unmatched. This CDR3 comprises 15 residues. The CDR3 DNA follows: TGTGCCAGCAGATTACAGGGGGCAAGGAGCACTGAAGCTTTCTTT. As protein: CASRLQGARSTEAFF.

The genes are TRBV19 and TRBJ1-1; possibly TRBD1 for D (5 bases). Trimming took off 7 bases at V and 4 bases at J, with 13 bases between the two ends. This CDR3 spans 13 amino acids. From germline, CDR1 is LNHDA and CDR2 SQIVND (reference sequence). CDR3 region: CASTKGLSTEAFF. The CDR3 DNA sequence: TGTGCCAGTACGAAGGGGTTGAGCACTGAAGCTTTCTTT.

This rearrangement joins TRBV4-1 to TRBJ2-5; 10 positions match TRBD2. With 4 bases clipped from V and 5 bases from J, the junction kept 7 bases outside the gene matches. Germline lookup yields CDR1 MGHRA and CDR2 YSYEKL. This CDR3 comprises 15 residues. The chain's CDR3 is CASSLSGGAVETQYF. For the CDR3, the DNA is TGCGCCAGCAGCCTCAGCGGGGGGGCGGTTGAGACCCAGTACTTC.

This chain links TRBV19 with TRBJ2-1; no definite D call. The CDR3 loop spans 14 amino acids. Trimming left V 5 bases short and J 5 bases short, with 13 bases between. Per the germline V gene, CDR1 is LNHDA and CDR2 is SQIVND (reference sequence). CDR3 sequence (DNA): TGTGCCAGTAGTTCACGGTCCCCGAACAATGAGCAGTTCTTC. Amino acids: CASSSRSPNNEQFF. The variable domain in full, completed from reference TRBV19 and TRBJ2-1, reads DGGITQSPKYLFRKEGQNVTLSCEQNLNHDAMYWYRQDPGQGLRLIYYSQIVNDFQKGDIAEGYSVSREKKESFPLTVTSAQKNPTAFYLCASSSRSPNNEQFFGPGTRLTVL.

This clone was counted only a few times. The chain uses TRBV7-8 and TRBJ2-3; 10 bases line up with TRBD2. V was clipped by 7 bases and J by 5 bases; unmatched bases: 12. This CDR3 has 16 amino acids. CDR1 SGHVS and CDR2 FQNEAQ come from the germline V gene. DNA for the CDR3: TGTGCCAGCACGGATAGTAGCGGGAGGCGAAGAGATACGCAGTATTTT. Translating gives CASTDSSGRRRDTQYF.

V gene TRBV27 combines with J gene TRBJ2-2; possible D gene TRBD1, 6 bases. Trimming stripped 2 bases from V and 6 bases from J, with 10 bases between. There are 14 residues in the CDR3. Germline lookup yields CDR1 MNHEY and CDR2 SMNVEV (reference sequence). CDR3 sequence reads: CASSLRQDPGELFF. CDR3 coding DNA: TGTGCCAGCAGTTTAAGACAGGACCCCGGGGAGCTGTTTTTT.

The J gene is TRBJ2-7, the V gene TRBV10-1, with no clear D. V lost 0 bases to trimming and J lost 7 bases, with 10 bases between them. CDR1 and CDR2 from the germline V gene are WNHNN and SYGVQD (reference sequence). This CDR3 is 13 amino acids long. In nucleotides, the CDR3 is TGCGCCAGCAGTGAGTCGGAGTTGGGTGAGCAGTACTTC. Residues: CASSESELGEQYF.

The chain recombines TRBV7-2 with TRBJ2-1, with a weak D call TRBD1 (5 bases). Trimming cost V 1 base and J 4 bases, with 14 bases left between them. Looked up from germline, CDR1 is SGHTA and CDR2 is FQGNSA. This CDR3 is 16 amino acids long. CDR3: CASSLESRASYNEQFF. The CDR3 region has the DNA TGTGCCAGCAGCTTAGAAAGCAGGGCTTCATACAATGAGCAGTTCTTC.